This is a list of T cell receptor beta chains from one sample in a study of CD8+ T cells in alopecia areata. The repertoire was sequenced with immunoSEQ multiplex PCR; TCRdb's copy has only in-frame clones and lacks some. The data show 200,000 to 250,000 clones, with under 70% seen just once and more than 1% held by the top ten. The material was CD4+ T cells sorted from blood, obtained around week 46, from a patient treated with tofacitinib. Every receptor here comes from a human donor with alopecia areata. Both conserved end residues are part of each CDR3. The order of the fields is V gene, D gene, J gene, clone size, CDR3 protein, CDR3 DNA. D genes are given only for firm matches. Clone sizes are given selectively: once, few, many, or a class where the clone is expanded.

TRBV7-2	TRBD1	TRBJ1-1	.	CASSQRGTGGAGGTEAFF	TGTGCCAGCAGCCAGAGGGGGACAGGGGGCGCGGGAGGCACTGAAGCTTTCTTT
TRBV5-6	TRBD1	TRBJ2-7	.	CASSPGTGGYPGNLYEQYF	TGTGCCAGCAGCCCGGGGACAGGGGGCTATCCGGGCAACCTCTACGAGCAGTACTTC
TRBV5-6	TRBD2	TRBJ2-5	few	CASSFRGGGLPETQYF	TGTGCCAGCAGCTTTCGGGGCGGGGGGCTCCCAGAGACCCAGTACTTC
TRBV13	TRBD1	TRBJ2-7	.	CASSRPGQGDEQYF	TGTGCCAGCAGTCGACCGGGACAGGGCGACGAGCAGTACTTC
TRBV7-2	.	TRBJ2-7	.	CASSLALTRTQSSYEQYF	TGTGCCAGCAGCTTAGCCTTGACCCGGACTCAGAGCTCCTACGAGCAGTACTTC
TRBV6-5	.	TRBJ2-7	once	CASSYSRDASYEQYF	TGTGCCAGCAGTTACTCGAGGGATGCCTCCTACGAGCAGTACTTC
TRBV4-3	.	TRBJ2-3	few	CASSQDSGTGINTQYF	TGCGCCAGCAGCCAAGATAGCGGGACAGGGATTAATACGCAGTATTTT
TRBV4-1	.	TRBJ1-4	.	CASSHRDGNEKLFF	TGCGCCAGCAGCCACCGGGACGGAAATGAAAAACTGTTTTTT
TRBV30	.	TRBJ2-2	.	CAWTRNTGELFF	TGTGCCTGGACCAGGAACACCGGGGAGCTGTTTTTT
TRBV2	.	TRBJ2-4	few	CASNLGGIAKNIQYF	TGTGCCAGCAACCTTGGGGGAATAGCAAAAAACATTCAGTACTTC
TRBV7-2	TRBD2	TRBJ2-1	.	CASSLSGGASFF	TGTGCCAGCAGCTTAAGCGGGGGGGCGTCGTTCTTC
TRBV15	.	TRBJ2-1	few	CATSRERGTSSYNEQFF	TGTGCCACCAGCAGAGAACGGGGTACCAGCTCCTACAATGAGCAGTTCTTC
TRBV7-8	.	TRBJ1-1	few	CASSLNRVIDTEAFF	TGTGCCAGCAGCTTAAACAGGGTGATTGACACTGAAGCTTTCTTT
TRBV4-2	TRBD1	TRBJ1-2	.	CASSQDTGGGGDGYTF	TGTGCCAGCAGCCAAGATACAGGGGGCGGGGGTGATGGCTACACCTTC
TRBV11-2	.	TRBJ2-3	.	CASSLDLPDTQYF	TGTGCCAGCAGCTTAGATTTACCAGATACGCAGTATTTT
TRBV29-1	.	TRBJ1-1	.	CSAHTGRGTEAFF	TGCAGCGCCCATACAGGGAGAGGCACTGAAGCTTTCTTT
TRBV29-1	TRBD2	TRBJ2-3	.	CSHWTSGGTDTQYF	TGCAGCCATTGGACTAGCGGGGGAACAGATACGCAGTATTTT
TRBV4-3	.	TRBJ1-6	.	CASSQDREESSPLHF	TGCGCCAGCAGCCAAGACAGGGAGGAGAGTTCACCCCTCCACTTT
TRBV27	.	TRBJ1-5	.	CASSTTGNQPQHF	TGTGCCAGCAGCACCACAGGGAATCAGCCCCAGCATTTT
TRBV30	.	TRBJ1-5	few	CAWSVRDNSNQPQHF	TGTGCCTGGAGTGTAAGAGATAATAGCAATCAGCCCCAGCATTTT
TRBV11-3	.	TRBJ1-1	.	CASSLGRNTEAFF	TGTGCCAGCAGCTTAGGTAGGAACACTGAAGCTTTCTTT
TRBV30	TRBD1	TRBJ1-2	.	CAWSVTRTRDREVGHTF	TGTGCCTGGAGTGTAACCAGAACTCGGGACAGGGAGGTTGGCCACACCTTC
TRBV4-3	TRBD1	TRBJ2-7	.	CASSQEGTGGGEQYF	TGCGCCAGCAGCCAAGAGGGGACAGGGGGAGGCGAGCAGTACTTC
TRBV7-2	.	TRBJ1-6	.	CASSPGSYNSPLHF	TGTGCCAGCAGCCCAGGCTCCTATAATTCACCCCTCCACTTT
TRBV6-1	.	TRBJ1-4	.	CASRLTDRNEKLFF	TGTGCCAGCAGACTGACCGATAGGAATGAAAAACTGTTTTTT
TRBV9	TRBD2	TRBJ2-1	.	CASTKGGMNEQFF	TGTGCCAGCACCAAGGGAGGGATGAATGAGCAGTTCTTC
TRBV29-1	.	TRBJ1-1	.	CSGTGRTASNTEAFF	TGCAGCGGTACGGGTAGGACCGCCTCGAACACTGAAGCTTTCTTT
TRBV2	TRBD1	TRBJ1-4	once	CASSVQGTNEKLFF	TGTGCCAGCAGCGTACAGGGGACTAATGAAAAACTGTTTTTT
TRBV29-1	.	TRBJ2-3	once	CSVDRGIITDTQYF	TGCAGCGTTGATCGGGGGATAATCACAGATACGCAGTATTTT
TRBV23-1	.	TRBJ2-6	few	CASSCGAAGANVLTF	TGCGCCAGCAGTTGCGGGGCAGCCGGGGCCAACGTCCTGACTTTC
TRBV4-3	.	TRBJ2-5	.	CASSHAAGETQYF	TGCGCCAGCAGCCACGCCGCAGGGGAGACCCAGTACTTC
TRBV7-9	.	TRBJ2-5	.	CASSYRDRQETQYF	TGTGCCAGCAGCTACCGGGACCGACAAGAGACCCAGTACTTC
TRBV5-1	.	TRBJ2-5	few	CASSLRAARGETQYF	TGCGCCAGCAGCTTGAGGGCGGCAAGGGGAGAGACCCAGTACTTC
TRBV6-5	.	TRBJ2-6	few	CASSSTGNAGANVLTF	TGTGCCAGCAGTTCAACAGGGAATGCTGGGGCCAACGTCCTGACTTTC
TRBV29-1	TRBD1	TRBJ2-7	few	CSVEGTGAYEQYF	TGCAGCGTTGAAGGCACAGGGGCCTACGAGCAGTACTTC
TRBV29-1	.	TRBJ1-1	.	CSVVGQIDEAFF	TGCAGCGTTGTCGGACAGATAGATGAAGCTTTCTTT
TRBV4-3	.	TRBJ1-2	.	CASSPTIDTGHSRNGYTF	TGCGCCAGCAGCCCCACGATTGATACGGGACATTCGAGGAATGGCTACACCTTC
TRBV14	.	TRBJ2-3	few	CASSQGARGTDTQYF	TGTGCCAGCAGCCAAGGGGCCAGGGGCACAGATACGCAGTATTTT
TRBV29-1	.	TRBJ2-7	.	CSVGLETAFYEQYF	TGCAGCGTTGGTCTAGAGACAGCTTTCTACGAGCAGTACTTC
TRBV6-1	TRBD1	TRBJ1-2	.	CASSPLEGASGYTF	TGTGCCAGCAGTCCCCTGGAGGGGGCGAGTGGCTACACCTTC
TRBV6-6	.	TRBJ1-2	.	CASRETGGGYGYTF	TGTGCCAGCAGAGAAACAGGCGGCGGCTATGGCTACACCTTC